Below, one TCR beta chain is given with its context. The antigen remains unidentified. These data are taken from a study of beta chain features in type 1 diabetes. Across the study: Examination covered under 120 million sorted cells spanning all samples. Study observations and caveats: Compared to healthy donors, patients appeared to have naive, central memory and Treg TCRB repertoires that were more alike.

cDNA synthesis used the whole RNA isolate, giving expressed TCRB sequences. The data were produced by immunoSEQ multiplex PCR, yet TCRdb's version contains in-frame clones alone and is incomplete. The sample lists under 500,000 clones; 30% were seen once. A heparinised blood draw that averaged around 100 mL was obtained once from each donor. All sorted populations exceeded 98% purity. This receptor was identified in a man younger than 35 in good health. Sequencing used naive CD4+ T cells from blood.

In DNA, the CDR3 is TGCGCCAGCAGCTTCGGGACTAACAATGAGCAGTTCTTC. This codes for CASSFGTNNEQFF. The chain has TRBV5-1 and TRBJ2-1, with TRBD2 identical over 7 bases. The germline V gene encodes CDR1 SGHRS and CDR2 YFSETQ. The CDR3 is 13 amino acids. The V segment lost 2 bases and the J segment 5 bases; nucleotides outside the gene matches: 1.